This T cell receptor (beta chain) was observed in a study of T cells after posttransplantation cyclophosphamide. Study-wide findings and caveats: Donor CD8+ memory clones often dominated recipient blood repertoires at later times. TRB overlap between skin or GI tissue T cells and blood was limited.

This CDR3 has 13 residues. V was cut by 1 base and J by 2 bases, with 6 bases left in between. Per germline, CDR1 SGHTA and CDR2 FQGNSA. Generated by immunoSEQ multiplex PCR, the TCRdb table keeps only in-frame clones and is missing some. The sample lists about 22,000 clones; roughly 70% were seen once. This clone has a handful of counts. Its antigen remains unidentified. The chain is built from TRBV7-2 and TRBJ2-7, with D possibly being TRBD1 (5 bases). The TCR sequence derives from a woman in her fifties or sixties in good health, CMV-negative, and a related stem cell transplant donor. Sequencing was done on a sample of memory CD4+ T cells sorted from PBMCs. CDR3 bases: TGTGCCAGCAGCTTAGGGGGCCCCTACGAGCAGTACTTC. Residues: CASSLGGPYEQYF. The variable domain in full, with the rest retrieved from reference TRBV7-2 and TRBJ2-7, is GAGVSQSPSNKVTEKGKDVELRCDPISGHTALYWYRQSLGQGLEFLIYFQGNSAPDKSGLPSDRFSAERTGGSVSTLTIQRTQQEDSAVYLCASSLGGPYEQYFGPGTRLTVT.